A single sample is the source of the 9 T cell receptor beta chains below, sequenced in a study of cytomegalovirus exposure and HLA in healthy donors. Sequencing was performed with immunoSEQ multiplex PCR; in TCRdb, only in-frame clones are kept and a portion is missing. The sample consists of about 360,000 clones, 86% of them appearing once. What was sequenced was PBMCs. Source of these receptors: a woman aged 18-35 years in good health and CMV-seronegative.

The chain employs TRBV7-2 and TRBJ2-1; D is perhaps TRBD2 (5 bases). This CDR3 has 12 residues. The germline gives CDR1 SGHTA, CDR2 FQGNSA. Trimming removed 7 bases from V and 10 bases from J, with 14 bases in between. In DNA form, the CDR3 reads TGTGCCAGCAACCCTCTAACGGGGGAGCAGTTCTTC. It yields the protein CASNPLTGEQFF.

The chain couples TRBV5-6 to TRBJ2-4, with D unresolved. Trimming removed 2 bases from V and 0 bases from J, with 12 bases in between. CDR3 size: 16 residues. CDR1 and CDR2 (germline): SGHDT, YYEEEE. The CDR3 bases are TGTGCCAGCAGCTTTGGTGGGCCCCTAGCCAAAAACATTCAGTACTTC. Amino acids: CASSFGGPLAKNIQYF.

The rearrangement uses TRBV7-9 and TRBJ1-1; D may be TRBD1 (5 bases). The CDR3 is 13 amino acids. The germline CDR1 and CDR2 sequences are SEHNR and FQNEAQ (reference sequence). V lost 6 bases, J lost 3 bases, and 11 bases lay in between. In DNA, the CDR3 is TGTGCCAGCAGGAGCTGGGGGGACACTGAAGCTTTCTTT. Protein product: CASRSWGDTEAFF.

This clone was picked up a small number of times. V and J are TRBV7-8 and TRBJ1-5, with TRBD1 matching over 9 bases. The CDR3 loop spans 14 amino acids. Germline CDR1 SGHVS, CDR2 FQNEAQ. V lost 5 bases and J lost 6; bases outside the gene matches: 5. CDR3 nucleotides: TGTGCCAGCAGCCGAGGACAGGGGTTTCAGCCCCAGCATTTT. Its protein is CASSRGQGFQPQHF.

The chain carries TRBV29-1 and TRBJ1-1; D is unclear. Germline CDR1 and CDR2: SQVTM and ANQGSEA. The CDR3 is 12 amino acids. V was shortened by 5 bases and J by 1 base, with 8 bases between the two germline ends. CDR3 DNA sequence: TGCAGCGTTCCAGATCCGAACACTGAAGCTTTCTTT. Translation gives CSVPDPNTEAFF.

V is TRBV7-9 and J is TRBJ2-5; perhaps TRBD2 as D (6 bases). The germline gives CDR1 SEHNR, CDR2 FQNEAQ (reference sequence). Trimming shortened V by 1 base and J by 4 bases, and 10 bases separated the two germline ends. The CDR3 runs to 14 residues. The CDR3 protein is CASSLVGGVETQYF. The CDR3 DNA follows: TGTGCCAGCAGCTTAGTCGGAGGGGTAGAGACCCAGTACTTC.

V gene TRBV30 combines with J gene TRBJ2-5, with D possibly being TRBD2 (6 bases). Judging by the DNA end, TRBJ2-7 fits better; the J call may be wrong. This CDR3 is built from 14 residues. Germline V gene lookup returns CDR1 GTSNPN and CDR2 SVGIG (reference sequence). The CDR3 bases are TGTGCCTGGAGTGTAGGGACTCAGGCCTACGAGCAGTACTTC. Translating it yields CAWSVGTQAYEQYF.

The chain combines TRBV5-6 with TRBJ2-7, with 7 bases aligning to TRBD2. CDR3 size: 13 residues. V dropped 4 bases and J dropped 9; count of bases not matched to a gene: 10. CDR1 and CDR2 from the germline V gene are SGHDT and YYEEEE. The CDR3 coding sequence is TGTGCCAGCAGCACCCCCGGGGGGTCGCGGCAGTACTTC. Encoded protein: CASSTPGGSRQYF.

This sequence joins TRBV5-1 and TRBJ2-2; D unclear. The CDR3 runs 14 residues. The germline V gene encodes CDR1 SGHRS and CDR2 YFSETQ. V dropped 4 bases and J dropped 0 bases, with 7 bases sitting between them. CDR3 sequence (DNA): TGCGCCAGCAGCACATTCGCGAACACCGGGGAGCTGTTTTTT. Translation gives CASSTFANTGELFF. Complete variable domain (other parts from reference TRBV5-1 and TRBJ2-2): KAGVTQTPRYLIKTRGQQVTLSCSPISGHRSVSWYQQTPGQGLQFLFEYFSETQRNKGNFPGRFSGRQFSNSRSEMNVSTLELGDSALYLCASSTFANTGELFFGEGSRLTVL.